This is a list of T cell receptor beta chains from one sample in a study of T cell responses to AZD1222 COVID-19 vaccine. The protocol was immunoSEQ multiplex PCR, while the TCRdb copy is restricted to in-frame clones and leaves out a portion. The sample lists tens of thousands of clones; more than 75% were seen once. The sequencing used peripheral blood, collected on day 0 of AZD1222 vaccination. The receptors were gathered from an adult in good health. Both conserved end residues are trimmed from each CDR3. Some rows have no size entry. The others give once, few or many, or a class for an expanded clone.

size: NA
J: TRBJ2-7
V: TRBV5-1
length: 11
CDR3: ASSFVGQNEQY

size: NA
J: TRBJ2-1
V: TRBV10-3
length: 11
CDR3: AISGLAGNEQF

size: NA
J: TRBJ1-6
V: TRBV11-2
length: 14
CDR3: ASSASLQTGTSPLH

size: NA
J: TRBJ2-7
V: TRBV28
length: 12
CDR3: ASRPGGAKGEQY

size: NA
J: TRBJ1-6
V: TRBV7-2
length: 12
CDR3: ASSLGGVDSPLH

size: NA
J: TRBJ1-3
V: TRBV4-2
length: 14
CDR3: ASSQEGTGTGNTIY

size: NA
J: TRBJ1-1
V: TRBV11-2
length: 11
CDR3: ASSLSGQTEAF

size: once
J: TRBJ1-2
V: TRBV5-6
length: 14
CDR3: ASSPGPVGANYGYT

size: NA
J: TRBJ1-4
V: TRBV7-2
length: 12
CDR3: ASSQDNGGEKLF

size: NA
J: TRBJ1-4
V: TRBV29-1
length: 9
CDR3: SVGVGEKLF

size: NA
J: TRBJ2-2
V: TRBV7-2
length: 13
CDR3: ASSLSRANTGELF

size: NA
J: TRBJ1-4
V: TRBV18
length: 12
CDR3: ASSPPGGGEKLF

size: NA
J: TRBJ1-6
V: TRBV15
length: 13
CDR3: ATSRDTQGRSPLH

size: NA
J: TRBJ2-7
V: TRBV2
length: 10
CDR3: ASSITNLEQY

size: NA
J: TRBJ1-5
V: TRBV4-1
length: 13
CDR3: ASTITYREDQPQH

size: NA
J: TRBJ1-3
V: TRBV25-1
length: 10
CDR3: ASSDLRNTIY

size: NA
J: TRBJ2-7
V: TRBV19
length: 11
CDR3: ASRIQGGYEQY

size: NA
J: TRBJ2-2
V: TRBV7-9
length: 11
CDR3: ASSPGGFGELF

size: NA
J: TRBJ2-3
V: TRBV12-3/TRBV12-4
length: 11
CDR3: ASSLEGTDTQY

size: few
J: TRBJ2-7
V: TRBV6-5
length: 10
CDR3: ASSSRSYEQY

size: NA
J: TRBJ2-7
V: TRBV5-1
length: 12
CDR3: ASSLVAGSYEQY

size: NA
J: TRBJ2-1
V: TRBV10-2
length: 13
CDR3: ASSEWASGHNEQF

size: once
J: TRBJ1-6
V: TRBV7-3
length: 14
CDR3: ASSLQDRGVNSPLH

size: NA
J: TRBJ1-5
V: TRBV6-6
length: 13
CDR3: ASSLGGTSNQPQH

size: NA
J: TRBJ2-5
V: TRBV18
length: 13
CDR3: ASSPGDSNQETQY

size: once
J: TRBJ1-2
V: TRBV6-5
length: 9
CDR3: ASSYPGGYT

size: NA
J: TRBJ2-3
V: TRBV3-1/TRBV3-2
length: 14
CDR3: ASSQGTAPSTDTQY

size: NA
J: TRBJ2-6
V: TRBV5-1
length: 15
CDR3: ASSLDTSYSGANVLT

size: NA
J: TRBJ2-7
V: TRBV9
length: 13
CDR3: ASSPDWGSSYEQY

size: NA
J: TRBJ2-7
V: TRBV5-8
length: 13
CDR3: ASSLGQGGLYEQY

size: NA
J: TRBJ2-7
V: TRBV7-2
length: 13
CDR3: ASSSRTGSTGEQY

size: once
J: TRBJ1-2
V: TRBV12-5
length: 10
CDR3: ASERGRNGYT

size: NA
J: TRBJ1-1
V: TRBV5-4
length: 13
CDR3: ASSGFGRMNTEAF

size: NA
J: TRBJ2-3
V: TRBV5-5
length: 17
CDR3: ASSLAGLAGGLRSDTQY

size: NA
J: TRBJ1-5
V: TRBV6-5
length: 9
CDR3: AHARGQPQH

size: NA
J: TRBJ1-4
V: TRBV4-2
length: 14
CDR3: ASSQVQVATNEKLF

size: few
J: TRBJ1-2
V: TRBV12-3/TRBV12-4
length: 10
CDR3: ASRDAVTGYT

size: NA
J: TRBJ1-2
V: TRBV4-2
length: 10
CDR3: ASKGHLYGYT

size: NA
J: TRBJ1-2
V: TRBV4-2
length: 13
CDR3: ASSQAKQDNYGYT

size: NA
J: TRBJ2-1
V: TRBV28
length: 12
CDR3: ASSSGTSYNEQF

size: NA
J: TRBJ1-1
V: TRBV5-6
length: 15
CDR3: ASSFDRGIVMNTEAF

size: NA
J: TRBJ1-5
V: TRBV6-1
length: 15
CDR3: ASSEVRQGYSNQPQH

size: NA
J: TRBJ2-5
V: TRBV24-1
length: 13
CDR3: ATSDPLAGVETQY

size: few
J: TRBJ1-6
V: TRBV6-5
length: 12
CDR3: ASSATGDNSPLH

size: NA
J: TRBJ1-2
V: TRBV6-1
length: 12
CDR3: ASSEEHLIYVYT

size: NA
J: TRBJ2-3
V: TRBV30
length: 10
CDR3: AWSGPGDTQY

size: NA
J: TRBJ2-2
V: TRBV10-2
length: 12
CDR3: ASYLAGDTGELF

size: NA
J: TRBJ1-2
V: TRBV21-1
length: 15
CDR3: ASKLLLTGGANYGYT

size: NA
J: TRBJ2-2
V: TRBV11-2
length: 13
CDR3: ASSLAGRNTGELF

size: NA
J: TRBJ2-5
V: TRBV19
length: 11
CDR3: ASRGQGQETQY

size: NA
J: TRBJ1-6
V: TRBV29-1
length: 12
CDR3: SVEYGSYISPLH

size: NA
J: TRBJ2-5
V: TRBV20-1
length: 11
CDR3: SASSSGGETQY

size: few
J: TRBJ1-2
V: TRBV3-1/TRBV3-2
length: 14
CDR3: ASSQDINGGFYGYT

size: once
J: TRBJ1-2
V: TRBV7-9
length: 13
CDR3: ASSPPDRTGTGYT

size: NA
J: TRBJ2-3
V: TRBV4-2
length: 13
CDR3: ASSSGTSGSDTQY